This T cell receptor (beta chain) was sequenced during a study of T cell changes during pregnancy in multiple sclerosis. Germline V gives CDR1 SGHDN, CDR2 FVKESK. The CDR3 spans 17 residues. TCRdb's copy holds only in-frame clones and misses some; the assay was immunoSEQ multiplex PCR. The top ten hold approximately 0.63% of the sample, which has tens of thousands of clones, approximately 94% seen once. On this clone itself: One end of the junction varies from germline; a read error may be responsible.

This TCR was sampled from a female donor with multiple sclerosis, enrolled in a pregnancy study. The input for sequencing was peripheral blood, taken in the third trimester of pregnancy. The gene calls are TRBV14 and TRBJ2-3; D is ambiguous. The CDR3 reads CASSQEVRSYLRDSQYF. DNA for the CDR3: TGTGCCAGCAGCCAAGAGGTCAGGTCCTACCTGCGAGATTCGCAGTATTTT. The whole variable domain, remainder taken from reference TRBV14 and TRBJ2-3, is EAGVTQFPSHSVIEKGQTVTLRCDPISGHDNLYWYRRVMGKEIKFLLHFVKESKQDESGMPNNRFLAERTGGTYSTLKVQPAELEDSGVYFCASSQEVRSYLRDSQYFGPGTRLTVL.